These 5 T cell receptor beta chains originate from one sample sequenced in a study of glioma-infiltrating T cells. Amplification of TCR alpha and beta CDR3 regions from RNA used iRepertoire nested multiplex PCR. TCRdb analysed the multiplex PCR reads with MiXCR anew, one entry per CDR3 protein. Of around 140,000 distinct CDR3 sequences listed, about 39% are singletons. What was sequenced was glioma tissue, nonneoplastic brain tissue, or PBMCs (not recorded which). These TCRs come from a human donor with low-grade glioma or glioblastoma, undergoing nonglioma brain surgery, or in good health (not recorded which).

The chain uses TRBV4-2 and TRBJ2-1, with 8 bases that match TRBD1. The V segment lost 0 bases and the J segment 5 bases; nucleotides outside the gene matches: 3. The CDR3 is 15 residues long. CDR1 and CDR2 (germline): LGHNA, YNFKEQ. CDR3 nucleotide sequence: TGTGCCAGCAGCCAAGATTGGGACAGGAACAATGAGCAGTTCTTC. Its protein is CASSQDWDRNNEQFF.

As to this clonotype: A much larger clone lies a single base off, so this may be a read error. V is TRBV20-1 and J is TRBJ2-7; D is possibly TRBD1 (5 bases). The CDR3 has 13 residues. V was shortened by 1 base and J by 5 bases, with 12 bases between the two germline ends. Looked up from germline, CDR1 is DFQATT and CDR2 is SNEGSKA (reference sequence). CDR3 loop: CSARVPGNHEQYF. The CDR3 DNA is TGCAGTGCTAGAGTCCCAGGGAACCACGAGCAGTACTTC.

The chain joins TRBV4-1 to TRBJ2-3; TRBD2 matches at 10 bases. The CDR3 covers 19 residues. Germline V gene sequence: CDR1 MGHRA, CDR2 YSYEKL. With V trimmed by 4 bases and J by 3 bases, 16 bases remained unmatched. The CDR3 reads CASSLEFRTSGYDTDTQYF. CDR3 bases: TGCGCCAGCAGCCTCGAATTTAGGACTAGCGGATATGATACAGATACGCAGTATTTT.

This chain uses TRBV18 with TRBJ2-1; 8 positions agree with TRBD1. The germline CDR1 and CDR2 sequences are KGHSH and LQKENI. The CDR3 is made up of 15 amino acids. The ends lost 3 bases at V and 6 bases at J; junction bases unmatched: 7. CDR3 nucleotides: TGTGCCAGCTCACCTCAGGGGGCTATGGGCAATGAGCAGTTCTTC. This translates into CASSPQGAMGNEQFF.

The chain couples TRBV12-3 or TRBV12-4 to TRBJ1-6; D gene ambiguous. With 4 bases removed from V and 6 bases from J, the gap between germline ends came to 7 bases. CDR3 size: 13 residues. In nucleotides, the CDR3 is TGTGCCAGCAGTTCCCCATTTAATTCACCCCTCCACTTT. This codes for CASSSPFNSPLHF.